This T cell receptor beta chain was identified in a study of identifying expanded T cells in peripheral blood. This clone came up a few times. Its antigen is currently unknown. No infections or other immune events were documented during collection. Germline trimming cut 6 bases from V and 6 bases from J; bases unmatched to any gene: 5. The germline V gene has CDR1 SGHNT and CDR2 YENEEA. This CDR3 has 13 amino acids. Generated by immunoSEQ multiplex PCR, the TCRdb table keeps only in-frame clones and is missing some. The data contain about 80,000 clones, roughly 84% of them singletons. Study-level points and caveats: Over approximately two and four weeks, about 15 and 19 clones changed, versus around 1.2 between replicates. Clone count variance between roughly 2-week samples rose with total template count.

The sequencing sample was made of blood. The receptor comes from a person aged 18 to 69 in good health. V and J are TRBV11-3 and TRBJ2-7; TRBD2 matches 10 bases. CDR3 amino acids: CASSWTSGTEQYF. The CDR3 DNA follows: TGTGCCAGCAGTTGGACTAGCGGTACCGAGCAGTACTTC.